Each of the 8 T cell receptor beta chains below was sequenced from the same sample in a study of T cell changes during pregnancy in multiple sclerosis. Repertoires were generated with immunoSEQ multiplex PCR, while TCRdb's copy carries only in-frame clones and drops some. The sample has some 17,000 clones; about four fifths are singletons. Sequenced here: CD8+ T cells from peripheral blood mononuclear cells, sampled in the third trimester of pregnancy. The source is a female donor in good health, enrolled as a control in a pregnancy study.

The chain is built from TRBV6-5 and TRBJ2-7; weak D call: TRBD1 (7 bases). The CDR3 spans 14 residues. Germline-derived CDR1 and CDR2 are MNHEY and SVGAGI. V lost 5 bases, J lost 2 bases, and 13 bases lay in between. This chain's CDR3 is CASSPRDRTYEQYF. The CDR3 DNA reads TGTGCCAGCAGTCCGCGGGACAGAACCTACGAGCAGTACTTC.

The chain joins TRBV5-4 to TRBJ2-7; D gene unclear. Trimming took 2 bases from V and 7 from J, leaving 10 bases between them. The length of the CDR3 is 12 residues. Germline CDR1 SGHNT, CDR2 YYREEE (reference sequence). CDR3 nucleotide sequence: TGTGCCAGCAGCTTCGAGCAACTGGAGCAGTACTTC. Protein sequence: CASSFEQLEQYF.

In its sample, this clone was seen a few times. J is TRBJ1-1 and V is TRBV19; the D gene is possibly TRBD1 (6 bases). Germline V gene sequence: CDR1 LNHDA, CDR2 SQIVND (reference sequence). The CDR3 consists of 16 residues. V lost 11 bases to trimming and J lost 0 bases, with 22 bases between them. CDR3 DNA: TGTGCCGCCAGGCAGGGGACTAACTATATGAACACTGAAGCTTTCTTT. It specifies CAARQGTNYMNTEAFF.

The gene calls are TRBV10-2 and TRBJ2-3, with TRBD2 matching over 8 bases. Unmatched junction bases numbered 13, after V lost 6 bases and J lost 5 bases. CDR3 length equals 16 residues. CDR1 is WSHSY and CDR2 is SAAADI in the germline V gene. The CDR3 coding sequence is TGCGCCAGCAGCCGTGCTACCGGGGGGGCCGGAGATACGCAGTATTTT. Residues: CASSRATGGAGDTQYF.

V and J are TRBV27 and TRBJ2-1; D is perhaps TRBD2 (7 bases). V was trimmed by 8 bases and J by 3 bases, leaving 14 bases between them. Germline V gene lookup returns CDR1 MNHEY and CDR2 SMNVEV (reference sequence). The length of the CDR3 is 14 residues. CDR3 nucleotides: TGTGCCAGCCGTTCGGGGGGCGTCTACAATGAGCAGTTCTTC. Translation gives CASRSGGVYNEQFF.

The V and J genes are TRBV6-4 and TRBJ1-2; 9 bases line up with TRBD1. Germline-derived CDR1 and CDR2 are MRHNA and SNTAGT. V lost 6 bases to trimming and J lost 5 bases; unmatched junction nucleotides: 4. The CDR3 totals 13 residues. The CDR3 DNA reads as TGTGCCAGCAGCCAGACAGGGGGTTATGGCTACACCTTC. Translated: CASSQTGGYGYTF.

This sequence joins TRBV29-1 and TRBJ1-2, with 9 positions matching TRBD1. V lost 7 bases, J lost 4 bases, and 13 bases stayed unmatched. Germline V gene sequence: CDR1 SQVTM, CDR2 ANQGSEA. The CDR3 covers 15 residues. The DNA for the CDR3 is TGCAGCGCACCCCTGTGGGACAGGGAGACCTATGGCTACACCTTC. It codes for CSAPLWDRETYGYTF.

This sequence joins TRBV27 and TRBJ2-7; unclear D gene. The germline V gene encodes CDR1 MNHEY and CDR2 SMNVEV (reference sequence). This CDR3 spans 13 amino acids. V lost 3 bases, J lost 0 bases, and 6 bases lay in between. The CDR3 here is CASSFYSSYEQYF. CDR3 nucleotides: TGTGCCAGCAGTTTCTACAGCTCCTACGAGCAGTACTTC.